A selection of T cell receptor beta chains follows, all from one sample in a study of CD4 T cells in relation to SARS-CoV-2 and coronaviruses. No cognate antigen is known for these TCRs. The data were produced by immunoSEQ multiplex PCR, yet TCRdb's version contains in-frame clones alone and is incomplete. The sample includes about 36,000 clones, roughly 83% seen only once; the top ten take more than 6%. Sequences were obtained from naive CD4+ T cells from PBMCs, cultured in vitro. Receptors were obtained from an adult with COVID-19. CDR3s include the opening cysteine and the closing phenylalanine or tryptophan. D genes are given only for firm matches. Not all rows give a size; the values are once, few, many and, for expanded clones, a class.

J gene: TRBJ2-2; V gene: TRBV2; clone size: few; D gene: NA; CDR3 DNA: TGTGCCAGCAGCCTCGACACCGGGGAGCTGTTTTTT; CDR3 protein: CASSLDTGELFF
J gene: TRBJ2-7; V gene: TRBV2; clone size: NA; D gene: TRBD1; CDR3 DNA: TGTGCCAGCATTGGACAGGGATTCACCTACGAGCAGTACTTC; CDR3 protein: CASIGQGFTYEQYF
J gene: TRBJ2-5; V gene: TRBV29-1; clone size: NA; D gene: TRBD1; CDR3 DNA: TGCAGCGTTGAACCGGGGACAGGTTTAGAGACCCAGTACTTC; CDR3 protein: CSVEPGTGLETQYF
J gene: TRBJ2-5; V gene: TRBV3-1/TRBV3-2; clone size: once; D gene: TRBD2; CDR3 DNA: TGTGCCAGCAGCCGAGGGACTAGCTTTGAGACCCAGTACTTC; CDR3 protein: CASSRGTSFETQYF
J gene: TRBJ2-5; V gene: TRBV24-1; clone size: NA; D gene: TRBD1; CDR3 DNA: TGTGCCACCAGCGATACCGGGACAGGGACCCAAGAGACCCAGTACTTC; CDR3 protein: CATSDTGTGTQETQYF
J gene: TRBJ2-7; V gene: TRBV15; clone size: NA; D gene: TRBD2; CDR3 DNA: TGTGCCACCAGCAGAGGGGGGGGAGCGGGGGTAGGCGAGCAGTACTTC; CDR3 protein: CATSRGGGAGVGEQYF
J gene: TRBJ1-2; V gene: TRBV28; clone size: NA; D gene: NA; CDR3 DNA: TGTGCCAGCAGTTCCCCTTCGACAGGTCCCTATGGCTACACCTTC; CDR3 protein: CASSSPSTGPYGYTF
J gene: TRBJ2-1; V gene: TRBV7-6; clone size: NA; D gene: TRBD1; CDR3 DNA: TGTGCCAGCAGCCCGGTTATTAGGACAGGGAAATACAATGAGCAGTTCTTC; CDR3 protein: CASSPVIRTGKYNEQFF
J gene: TRBJ2-1; V gene: TRBV7-2; clone size: NA; D gene: TRBD2; CDR3 DNA: TGTGCCAGCAGCTCGAGGACTAGCGGGAGGGCCGAGTTCTTC; CDR3 protein: CASSSRTSGRAEFF
J gene: TRBJ2-3; V gene: TRBV13; clone size: NA; D gene: TRBD1; CDR3 DNA: TGTGCCAGCAGCAGATCTCGGACAGGATCTAGCACAGATACGCAGTATTTT; CDR3 protein: CASSRSRTGSSTDTQYF
J gene: TRBJ1-3; V gene: TRBV11-2; clone size: NA; D gene: NA; CDR3 DNA: TGTGCCAGCAGCTCCCGTGAGGGGAAGTTGAACACCATATATTTT; CDR3 protein: CASSSREGKLNTIYF
J gene: TRBJ1-5; V gene: TRBV7-2; clone size: NA; D gene: TRBD1; CDR3 DNA: TGTGCCAGCAGCCCGACAGGGAATGATGGTCGGCCCCAGCATTTT; CDR3 protein: CASSPTGNDGRPQHF
J gene: TRBJ2-7; V gene: TRBV5-4; clone size: NA; D gene: TRBD2; CDR3 DNA: TGTGCCAGCAGTGTTAGCGGGAATACCTACGAGCAGTACTTC; CDR3 protein: CASSVSGNTYEQYF
J gene: TRBJ1-1; V gene: TRBV3-1/TRBV3-2; clone size: once; D gene: NA; CDR3 DNA: TGTGCCAGCAGCCAAGCGGGCACTGAAGCTTTCTTT; CDR3 protein: CASSQAGTEAFF
J gene: TRBJ2-5; V gene: TRBV9; clone size: medium-sized; D gene: TRBD2; CDR3 DNA: TGTGCCAGCAGCCCAGAGGAGACTAGCGCTATAGAGACCCAGTACTTC; CDR3 protein: CASSPEETSAIETQYF
J gene: TRBJ2-7; V gene: TRBV9; clone size: few; D gene: TRBD1; CDR3 DNA: TGTGCCAGCAGCGAAGGGACAGGGGGGGGTGAGCAGTACTTC; CDR3 protein: CASSEGTGGGEQYF
J gene: TRBJ2-7; V gene: TRBV5-4; clone size: NA; D gene: NA; CDR3 DNA: TGTGCCAGCAGCTTCGTCAGGGGTTCCTCCTACGAGCAGTACTTC; CDR3 protein: CASSFVRGSSYEQYF
J gene: TRBJ2-1; V gene: TRBV19; clone size: NA; D gene: NA; CDR3 DNA: TGTGCCAGTAGGAAATATTGGTCGACGGACCCTTCGGATCGCAATGAGCAGTTCTTC; CDR3 protein: CASRKYWSTDPSDRNEQFF
J gene: TRBJ2-7; V gene: TRBV6-5; clone size: NA; D gene: TRBD2; CDR3 DNA: TGTGCCAGCAGTTCACCGACTAGCGGGAGAGGTTACGAGCAGTACTTC; CDR3 protein: CASSSPTSGRGYEQYF
J gene: TRBJ1-2; V gene: TRBV7-9; clone size: once; D gene: NA; CDR3 DNA: TGTGCCAGCATCTACTCCGGGACAACCGGACGGGGTGGCTACACCTTC; CDR3 protein: CASIYSGTTGRGGYTF
J gene: TRBJ2-5; V gene: TRBV7-2; clone size: NA; D gene: TRBD2; CDR3 DNA: TGTGCCAGCAGCTTCCGACTAGCGGGAGGGCCCGAGACCCAGTACTTC; CDR3 protein: CASSFRLAGGPETQYF
J gene: TRBJ2-1; V gene: TRBV24-1; clone size: NA; D gene: NA; CDR3 DNA: TGTGCCACCAGTGACCGGATTTGGAAGCAGTTCTTC; CDR3 protein: CATSDRIWKQFF
J gene: TRBJ2-1; V gene: TRBV29-1; clone size: NA; D gene: NA; CDR3 DNA: TGCAGCGTTGAAAACTTCCGCTCCTACAATGAGCAGTTCTTC; CDR3 protein: CSVENFRSYNEQFF
J gene: TRBJ2-7; V gene: TRBV7-2; clone size: NA; D gene: NA; CDR3 DNA: TGTGCCAGCAGCTTATCGTACGAGCAGTACTTC; CDR3 protein: CASSLSYEQYF
J gene: TRBJ1-5; V gene: TRBV6-2/TRBV6-3; clone size: NA; D gene: NA; CDR3 DNA: TGTGCCAGCAGTTACAGAGGGCGGGGTAATCAGCCCCAGCATTTT; CDR3 protein: CASSYRGRGNQPQHF
J gene: TRBJ2-3; V gene: TRBV9; clone size: NA; D gene: TRBD2; CDR3 DNA: TGTGCCAGCAGCGTAGCTAGCGGGGCTAGCACAGATACGCAGTATTTT; CDR3 protein: CASSVASGASTDTQYF
J gene: TRBJ2-4; V gene: TRBV7-9; clone size: NA; D gene: NA; CDR3 DNA: TGTGCCAGCAGCTTAGGCGGGTTAGCCAAAAACATTCAGTACTTC; CDR3 protein: CASSLGGLAKNIQYF
J gene: TRBJ2-7; V gene: TRBV13; clone size: NA; D gene: TRBD2; CDR3 DNA: TGTGCCAGCAGCTTAGAAGCACCATTTAGCGGGAGGCCTCCCTACGAGCAGTACTTC; CDR3 protein: CASSLEAPFSGRPPYEQYF
J gene: TRBJ1-3; V gene: TRBV28; clone size: NA; D gene: NA; CDR3 DNA: TGTGCCAGCAGTTTCGGAAACTCTGGAAACACCATATATTTT; CDR3 protein: CASSFGNSGNTIYF
J gene: TRBJ2-3; V gene: TRBV6-5; clone size: NA; D gene: NA; CDR3 DNA: TGTGCCAGCAGTACCCGACGTCGTGGCACAGATACGCAGTATTTT; CDR3 protein: CASSTRRRGTDTQYF
J gene: TRBJ2-1; V gene: TRBV4-1; clone size: few; D gene: TRBD1; CDR3 DNA: TGCGCCAGCAGCTCAGGGGGTATGGAGTTCTTC; CDR3 protein: CASSSGGMEFF
J gene: TRBJ2-6; V gene: TRBV2; clone size: once; D gene: NA; CDR3 DNA: TGTGCCAGCACCGAAGAGCCCGGTACTGGGGCCAACGTCCTGACTTTC; CDR3 protein: CASTEEPGTGANVLTF
J gene: TRBJ2-1; V gene: TRBV9; clone size: NA; D gene: NA; CDR3 DNA: TGTGCCAGCAGCGCCGGGGTCTACAATGAGCAGTTCTTC; CDR3 protein: CASSAGVYNEQFF
J gene: TRBJ2-5; V gene: TRBV11-3; clone size: once; D gene: TRBD1; CDR3 DNA: TGTGCCAGCAGCACGGGACAGGGATTACAAGAGACCCAGTACTTC; CDR3 protein: CASSTGQGLQETQYF
J gene: TRBJ2-1; V gene: TRBV11-2; clone size: once; D gene: TRBD1; CDR3 DNA: TGTGCCAGCAGCTCCTTATGGACAGGTATCGATGAGCAGTTCTTC; CDR3 protein: CASSSLWTGIDEQFF
J gene: TRBJ2-7; V gene: TRBV19; clone size: NA; D gene: NA; CDR3 DNA: TGTGCCAGTAGTATCCGGGACAAGACCTACGAGCAGTACTTC; CDR3 protein: CASSIRDKTYEQYF
J gene: TRBJ2-3; V gene: TRBV9; clone size: NA; D gene: TRBD2; CDR3 DNA: TGTGCCAGCGCGTCACTCCCGGGACTAGCGGAAAGCACAGATACGCAGTATTTT; CDR3 protein: CASASLPGLAESTDTQYF
J gene: TRBJ2-5; V gene: TRBV5-4; clone size: NA; D gene: TRBD1; CDR3 DNA: TGTGCCAGCAGCTGGGGACAGGGGCAAGAGACCCAGTACTTC; CDR3 protein: CASSWGQGQETQYF
J gene: TRBJ1-2; V gene: TRBV28; clone size: NA; D gene: TRBD1; CDR3 DNA: TGTGCCAGCAGTTCCAGGGGGCTGAACTATGGCTACACCTTC; CDR3 protein: CASSSRGLNYGYTF